This T cell receptor (beta chain) was sequenced during a study of T-cell reconstitution after alpha-beta-depleted transplantation in children. Notes on the study in general: TCRbeta diversity was high at day 60 in some patients (a result of surviving recipient T cells and thymic progenitors). Once a year had passed after transplant, T-cell counts and diversity came mostly from newly produced T cells. Several hundred graft clones that had expanded were reportedly the source of alpha-beta T cells about two months after transplant.

Germline CDR1 reads LNHNV; CDR2 reads YYDKDF (reference sequence). This CDR3 is built from 17 residues. Trimming at V came to 0 bases and at J to 4 bases, leaving 6 bases not matched to a gene. Unique molecular identifiers were incorporated when the TCRbeta library was constructed. TCRdb independently ran MiXCR on the PCR reads; one entry per CDR3 protein. The table lists 500,000 to 650,000 distinct CDR3 sequences, approximately 10% of them singletons. Comments on this clonotype: The antigen is unknown.

This clonotype was obtained from a female patient aged 2-15 years who had a stem cell transplant for aplastic anemia, so the T cells may come from the graft donor. The specimen comprised PBMCs, mostly from graft donor cells, sampled 180 days after TCRalphabeta/CD19-depleted stem cell transplant. The chain combines TRBV15 with TRBJ2-1, with 10 bases matching TRBD2. The CDR3 region is CATSRDETSGFYNEQFF. CDR3 bases: TGTGCCACCAGCAGAGACGAGACTAGCGGGTTTTACAATGAGCAGTTCTTC.